This T cell receptor (beta chain) was sequenced in a study of beta chain features in type 1 diabetes listed by TCRdb under 2018. General notes on the study: Mean age, gender distribution, total cell number and subset yield were not different between patients and healthy donors. A total of roughly 99,000,000 sorted cells were examined across all samples, and the number of cells per subset was strongly correlated with RNA yield. The study compared TCRB repertoires of sorted circulating CD4+ T cell subsets between recently diagnosed type 1 diabetes patients and matched healthy donors. Naive and central memory subsets were obtained from all 30 or so donors, but regulatory and stem cell-like memory subsets were isolated from only 8 patients and about 8 healthy donors. What the authors observed across the whole study: Because small numbers of individuals were included in the HLA sub-analyses, any influence of HLA type on TCRB rearrangement was left unresolved. Because cDNA was sequenced instead of genomic DNA, activated cells with high expression could be over-represented, although the groups did not differ in activation or CD3 levels. A moderate but significant shortening of TCRB CDR3 length was observed in type 1 diabetes patients in all four CD4+ subsets. PCR might favor shorter templates, but patient and control samples were amplified and corrected together, so any skew would affect both groups equally. Naive, central memory and regulatory TCRB repertoires appeared more similar among patients than among healthy donors. At VDJ recombination sites, type 1 diabetes patients had fewer insertions and more deleted nucleotides, which implies abnormalities in thymic rearrangement.

A single peripheral blood draw of approximately 100 mL on average was collected from each donor into heparinised tubes. Using a panel that included CD45RO, CCR7, CD25, CD127, CD95 and CD27, naive, central memory, regulatory and stem cell-like memory CD4+ T cells were sorted on a BD FACSAria II. Purity was above 98% for every sorted population. PBMCs were isolated immediately by Lymphoprep density gradient centrifugation and stained directly without culture. So that batch effects would be minimized, each experiment stained and sorted samples in pairs, pairing one healthy donor with one patient. A note on this clone: There is no known antigen for this receptor. Per-base qualities were not stored, and no clone one base away is much larger.

The entire amount of isolated RNA was reverse transcribed using the High Capacity cDNA Reverse Transcription Kit, so the sequenced TCRB transcripts were expressed ones. Deep immunoSEQ sequencing was performed on naive, central memory and regulatory T cell samples, with an average of roughly 4 million total reads per sample. Sorted cells were lysed in RLT buffer and RNA was extracted with DNase-treated RNeasy Micro or Mini kits, depending on cell number. Each cell subset was processed separately to prevent cross-contamination, with patient and healthy donor samples processed together. TCRB sequences were amplified from cDNA with the immunoSEQ multiplex PCR, producing 87-bp fragments spanning the CDR3 region. Sequencing of the amplicons was performed on the Illumina HiSeq platform. The original methods were these. Synthetic template baselines were used to correct PCR bias computationally, reads within Hamming distance 2 were collapsed together, and singletons that could not be merged were discarded. Reads were aligned against IMGT to assign V, D and J genes, CDR3 length and insertions or deletions at six rearrangement sites. Clonotype counts were normalized to sorted cell number within each subset before computing true diversity and Gini coefficients with the tcR R package. The overlap coefficient, calculated on TCRB nucleotide sequences, was used to measure repertoire sharing. Out-of-frame TCRB sequences from naive cells were analyzed as a proxy for the pre-selection repertoire. In TCRdb, the immuneACCESS table is reduced to in-frame sequences with V and J assigned. These tables do not hold every clone; where another copy was compared, an unresolved V gene accounts for under half, and the others remain unexplained. V, J and clone size derive from that table, while D and trimming were established from the DNA sequence. The sample includes 640,000 or so clones, with roughly an eighth observed a single time. The biggest ten clones account for around 0.022% of the sample.

The CDR3 spans 17 residues, from the cysteine through the phenylalanine. Of the read, only the CDR3 DNA is kept; its 51 bases are in frame from base 1. The V end loses 5 bases and the J end loses 5 bases, and a stretch of 23 bases separates them. The germline V gene sets CDR1 to MDHEN and CDR2 to SYDVKM. The source of this sequence is a man between 18 and 35 years old with type 1 diabetes. The chain is assembled from TRBV28 and TRBJ2-3; a tentative D match to TRBD1 spans 8 bases. The sequenced material came from naive CD4+ T cells from blood. In the paper's terms, the cell subset or site label means: true naive CD4+ T cells. The DNA sequence follows: TGTGCCAGCAGTACCCTGAGGACAGGGAGGGGTGGAGATACGCAGTATTTT. Translation gives CASSTLRTGRGGDTQYF.